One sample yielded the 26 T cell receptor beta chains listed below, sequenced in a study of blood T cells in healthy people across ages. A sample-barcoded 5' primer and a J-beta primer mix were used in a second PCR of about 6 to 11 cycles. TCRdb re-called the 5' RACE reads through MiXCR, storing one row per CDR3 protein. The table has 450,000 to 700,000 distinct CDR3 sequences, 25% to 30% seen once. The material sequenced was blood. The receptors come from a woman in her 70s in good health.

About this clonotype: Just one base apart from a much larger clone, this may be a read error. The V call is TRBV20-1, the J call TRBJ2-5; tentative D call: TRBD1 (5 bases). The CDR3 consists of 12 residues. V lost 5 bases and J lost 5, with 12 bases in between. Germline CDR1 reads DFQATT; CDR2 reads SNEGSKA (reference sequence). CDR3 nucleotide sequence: TGCAGTGCTGGAGTGCAGGGCGAGACCCAGTACTTC. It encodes CSAGVQGETQYF.

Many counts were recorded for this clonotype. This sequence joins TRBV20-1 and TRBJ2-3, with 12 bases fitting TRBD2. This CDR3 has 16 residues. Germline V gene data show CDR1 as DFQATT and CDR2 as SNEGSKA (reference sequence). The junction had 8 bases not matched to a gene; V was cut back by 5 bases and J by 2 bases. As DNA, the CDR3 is TGCAGTGCTTCAGCGACTAGCGGGGGCTACACAGATACGCAGTATTTT. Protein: CSASATSGGYTDTQYF.

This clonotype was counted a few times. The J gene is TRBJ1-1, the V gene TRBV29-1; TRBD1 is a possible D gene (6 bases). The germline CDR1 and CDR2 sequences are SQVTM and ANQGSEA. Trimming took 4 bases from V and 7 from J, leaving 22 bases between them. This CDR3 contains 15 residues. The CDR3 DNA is TGCAGCGTTGTGGGGGGACAACCCTCGGGGGGTGAAGCTTTCTTT. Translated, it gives CSVVGGQPSGGEAFF. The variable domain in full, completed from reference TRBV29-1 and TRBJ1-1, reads SAVISQKPSRDICQRGTSLTIQCQVDSQVTMMFWYRQQPGQSLTLIATANQGSEATYESGFVIDKFPISRPNLTFSTLTVSNMSPEDSSIYLCSVVGGQPSGGEAFFGQGTRLTVV.

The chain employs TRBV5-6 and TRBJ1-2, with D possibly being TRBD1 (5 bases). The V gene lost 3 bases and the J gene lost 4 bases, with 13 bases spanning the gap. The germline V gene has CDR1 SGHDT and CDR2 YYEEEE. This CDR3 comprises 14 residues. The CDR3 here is CASSSWGRFYGYTF. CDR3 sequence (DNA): TGTGCCAGCAGCTCATGGGGACGGTTCTATGGCTACACCTTC.

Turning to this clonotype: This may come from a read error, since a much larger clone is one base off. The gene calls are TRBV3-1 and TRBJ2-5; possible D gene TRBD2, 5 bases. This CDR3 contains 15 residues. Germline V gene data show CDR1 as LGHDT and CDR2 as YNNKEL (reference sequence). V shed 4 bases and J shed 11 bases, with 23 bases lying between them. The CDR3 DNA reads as TGTGCCAGCAGCCTTTCGGACCCGCCCGGGCGCGGGCAGTACTTC. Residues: CASSLSDPPGRGQYF.

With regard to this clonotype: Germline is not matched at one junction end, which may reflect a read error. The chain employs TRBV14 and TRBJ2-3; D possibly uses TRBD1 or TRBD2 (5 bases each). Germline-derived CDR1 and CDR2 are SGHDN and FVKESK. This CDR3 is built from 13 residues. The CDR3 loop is CASSPTRRGPQYF. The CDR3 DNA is TGTGCCAGTAGCCCGACCCGACGGGGACCGCAGTATTTT.

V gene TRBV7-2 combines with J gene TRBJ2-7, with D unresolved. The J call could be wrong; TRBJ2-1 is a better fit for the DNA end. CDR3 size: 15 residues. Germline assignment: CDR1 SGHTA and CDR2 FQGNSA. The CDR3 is CASSLVVSWDNEQFF. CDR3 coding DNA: TGTGCCAGCAGCTTAGTGGTCTCCTGGGACAATGAGCAGTTCTTC.

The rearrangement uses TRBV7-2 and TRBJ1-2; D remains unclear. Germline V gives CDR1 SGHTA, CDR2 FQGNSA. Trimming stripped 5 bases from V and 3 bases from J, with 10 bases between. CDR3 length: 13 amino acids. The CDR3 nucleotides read TGTGCCAGCAGCACCGGACGGGACTATGGCTACACCTTC. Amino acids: CASSTGRDYGYTF.

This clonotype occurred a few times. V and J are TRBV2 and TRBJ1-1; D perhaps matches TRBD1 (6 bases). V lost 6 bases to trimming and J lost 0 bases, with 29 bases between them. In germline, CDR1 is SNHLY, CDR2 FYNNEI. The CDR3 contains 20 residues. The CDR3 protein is CASSLPLGGAGTPMNTEAFF. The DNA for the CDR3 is TGTGCCAGCAGCCTTCCTCTAGGGGGAGCAGGGACCCCAATGAACACTGAAGCTTTCTTT.

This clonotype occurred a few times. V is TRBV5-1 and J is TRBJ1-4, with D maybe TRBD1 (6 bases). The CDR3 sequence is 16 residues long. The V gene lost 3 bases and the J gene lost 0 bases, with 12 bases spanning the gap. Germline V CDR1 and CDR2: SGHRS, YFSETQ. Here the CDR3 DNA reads TGCGCCAGCAGCTCAGGGGCTTCGGCAACTAATGAAAAACTGTTTTTT. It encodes CASSSGASATNEKLFF.

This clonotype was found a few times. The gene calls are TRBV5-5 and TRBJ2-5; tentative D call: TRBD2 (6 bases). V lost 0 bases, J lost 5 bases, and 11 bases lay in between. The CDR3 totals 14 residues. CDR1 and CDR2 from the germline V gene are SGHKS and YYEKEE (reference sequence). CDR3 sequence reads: CASSLELARETQYF. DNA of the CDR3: TGTGCCAGCAGCTTGGAGCTAGCGAGGGAGACCCAGTACTTC.

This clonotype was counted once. The CDR3 DNA sequence: TGTGCCATCAATGACGGGGAAGGGGGCCAGGTGGAGACCCAGTACTTC. Translated: CAINDGEGGQVETQYF. The gene calls are TRBV10-3 and TRBJ2-1; 7 nucleotides agree with TRBD1. The closer fit of TRBJ2-5 to the DNA end suggests the J call may be wrong. Germline values: CDR1 ENHRY, CDR2 SYGVKD. This CDR3 region has 16 residues.

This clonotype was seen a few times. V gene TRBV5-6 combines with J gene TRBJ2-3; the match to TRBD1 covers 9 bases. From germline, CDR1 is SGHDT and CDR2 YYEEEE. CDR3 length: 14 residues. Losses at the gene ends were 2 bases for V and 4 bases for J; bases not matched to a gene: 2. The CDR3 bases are TGTGCCAGCAGCTTATGGGACAGGGCAGATACGCAGTATTTT. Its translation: CASSLWDRADTQYF.

CDR3 protein: CASSPRQIETQYF. CDR3 in DNA: TGTGCCAGCTCACCACGCCAGATAGAGACCCAGTACTTC. This chain joins TRBV18 and TRBJ2-5; no firm D call. This CDR3 has 13 residues. V dropped 1 base and J dropped 4 bases, with 7 bases sitting between them. Germline CDR1 KGHSH, CDR2 LQKENI.

The CDR3 protein is CSVGRTGMNTEAFF. CDR3 nucleotide sequence: TGCAGCGTTGGGCGGACAGGGATGAACACTGAAGCTTTCTTT. The chain carries TRBV29-1 and TRBJ1-1; 8 bases agree with TRBD1. The J segment lost 0 bases and the V segment lost 4 bases, leaving 4 bases of the junction unmatched. The germline CDR1 and CDR2 sequences are SQVTM and ANQGSEA. The CDR3 covers 14 residues.

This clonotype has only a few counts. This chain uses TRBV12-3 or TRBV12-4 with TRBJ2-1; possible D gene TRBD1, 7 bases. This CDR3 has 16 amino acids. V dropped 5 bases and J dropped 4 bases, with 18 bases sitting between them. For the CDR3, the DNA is TGTGCCAGCAGTCTGATTAGCAGGGGGGCGTACAATGAGCAGTTCTTC. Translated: CASSLISRGAYNEQFF.

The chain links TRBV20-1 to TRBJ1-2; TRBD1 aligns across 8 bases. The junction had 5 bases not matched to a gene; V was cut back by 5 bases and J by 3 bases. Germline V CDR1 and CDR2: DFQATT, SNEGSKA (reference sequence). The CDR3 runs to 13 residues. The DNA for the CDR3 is TGCAGTGCTGGGCAGGGGGCTCACTATGGCTACACCTTC. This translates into CSAGQGAHYGYTF.

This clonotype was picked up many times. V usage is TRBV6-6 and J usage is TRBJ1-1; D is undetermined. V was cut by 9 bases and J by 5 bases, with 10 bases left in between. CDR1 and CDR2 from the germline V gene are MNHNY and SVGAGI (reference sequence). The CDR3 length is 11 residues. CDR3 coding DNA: TGTGCCAGTCTCACCACTACTGAAGCTTTCTTT. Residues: CASLTTTEAFF.

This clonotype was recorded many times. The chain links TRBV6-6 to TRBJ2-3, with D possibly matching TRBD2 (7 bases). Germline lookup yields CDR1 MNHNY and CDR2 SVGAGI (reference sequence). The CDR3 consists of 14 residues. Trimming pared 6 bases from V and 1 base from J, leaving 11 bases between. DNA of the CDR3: TGTGCCAGCAGAGGGGGGGCCGGCACAGATACGCAGTATTTT. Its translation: CASRGGAGTDTQYF.

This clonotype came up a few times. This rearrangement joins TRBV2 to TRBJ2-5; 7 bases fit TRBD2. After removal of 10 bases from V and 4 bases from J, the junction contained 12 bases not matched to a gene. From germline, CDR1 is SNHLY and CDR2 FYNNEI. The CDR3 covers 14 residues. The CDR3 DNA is TGTGCCACTAGTAGAGAGGGGAGGGGAGAGACCCAGTACTTC. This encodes CATSREGRGETQYF.

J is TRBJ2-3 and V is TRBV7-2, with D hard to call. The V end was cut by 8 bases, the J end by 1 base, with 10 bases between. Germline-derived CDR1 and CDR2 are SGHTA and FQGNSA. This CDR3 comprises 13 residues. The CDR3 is CASFRPGTDTQYF. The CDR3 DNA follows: TGTGCCAGCTTCCGGCCCGGCACAGATACGCAGTATTTT. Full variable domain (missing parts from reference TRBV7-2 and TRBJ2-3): GAGVSQSPSNKVTEKGKDVELRCDPISGHTALYWYRQSLGQGLEFLIYFQGNSAPDKSGLPSDRFSAERTGGSVSTLTIQRTQQEDSAVYLCASFRPGTDTQYFGPGTRLTVL.

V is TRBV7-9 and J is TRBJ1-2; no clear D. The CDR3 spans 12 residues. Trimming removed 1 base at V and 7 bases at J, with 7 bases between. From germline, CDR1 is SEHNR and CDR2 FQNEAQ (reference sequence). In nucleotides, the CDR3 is TGTGCCAGCAGCTTAGAGACTACTGGCTACACCTTC. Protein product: CASSLETTGYTF.

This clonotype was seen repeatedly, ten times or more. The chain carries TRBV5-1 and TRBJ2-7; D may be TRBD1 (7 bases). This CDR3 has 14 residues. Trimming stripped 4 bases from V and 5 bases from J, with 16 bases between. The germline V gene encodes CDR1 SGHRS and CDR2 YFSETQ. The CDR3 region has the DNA TGCGCCAGCAGCCCAAGACAGGGAGGAGACGAGCAGTACTTC. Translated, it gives CASSPRQGGDEQYF. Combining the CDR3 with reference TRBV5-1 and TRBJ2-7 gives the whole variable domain KAGVTQTPRYLIKTRGQQVTLSCSPISGHRSVSWYQQTPGQGLQFLFEYFSETQRNKGNFPGRFSGRQFSNSRSEMNVSTLELGDSALYLCASSPRQGGDEQYFGPGTRLTVT.

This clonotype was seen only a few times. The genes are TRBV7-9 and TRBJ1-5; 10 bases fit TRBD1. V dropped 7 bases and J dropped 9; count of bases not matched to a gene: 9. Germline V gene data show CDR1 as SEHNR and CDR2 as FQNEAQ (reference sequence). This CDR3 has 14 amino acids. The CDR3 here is CASIGTGDEGPQHF. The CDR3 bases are TGTGCCAGCATCGGGACAGGGGACGAAGGGCCCCAGCATTTT.

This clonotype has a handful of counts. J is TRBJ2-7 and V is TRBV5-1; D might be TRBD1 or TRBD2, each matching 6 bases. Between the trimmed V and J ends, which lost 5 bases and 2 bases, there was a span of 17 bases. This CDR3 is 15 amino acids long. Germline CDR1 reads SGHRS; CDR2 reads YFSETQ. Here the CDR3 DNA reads TGCGCCAGCAGTGGGGGCGGGACAACGACCTACGAGCAGTACTTC. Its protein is CASSGGGTTTYEQYF.

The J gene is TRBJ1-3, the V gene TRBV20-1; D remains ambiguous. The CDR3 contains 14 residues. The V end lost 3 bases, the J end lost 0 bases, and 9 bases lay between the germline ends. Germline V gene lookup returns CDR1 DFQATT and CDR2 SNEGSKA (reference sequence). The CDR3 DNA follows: TGCAGTGCTAGCAGACTCGGCTCTGGAAACACCATATATTTT. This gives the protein CSASRLGSGNTIYF.